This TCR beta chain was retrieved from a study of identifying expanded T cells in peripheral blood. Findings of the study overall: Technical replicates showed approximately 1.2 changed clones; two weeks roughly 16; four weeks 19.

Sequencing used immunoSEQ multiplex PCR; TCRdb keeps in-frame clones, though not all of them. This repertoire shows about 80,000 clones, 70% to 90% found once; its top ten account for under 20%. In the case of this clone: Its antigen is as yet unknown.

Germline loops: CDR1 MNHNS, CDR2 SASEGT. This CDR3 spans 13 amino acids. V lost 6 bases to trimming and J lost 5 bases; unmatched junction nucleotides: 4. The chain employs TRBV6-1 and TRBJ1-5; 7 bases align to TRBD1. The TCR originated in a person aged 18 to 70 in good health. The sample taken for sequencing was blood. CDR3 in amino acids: CASRGTADQPQHF. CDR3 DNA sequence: TGTGCCAGCAGAGGGACAGCGGATCAGCCCCAGCATTTT.